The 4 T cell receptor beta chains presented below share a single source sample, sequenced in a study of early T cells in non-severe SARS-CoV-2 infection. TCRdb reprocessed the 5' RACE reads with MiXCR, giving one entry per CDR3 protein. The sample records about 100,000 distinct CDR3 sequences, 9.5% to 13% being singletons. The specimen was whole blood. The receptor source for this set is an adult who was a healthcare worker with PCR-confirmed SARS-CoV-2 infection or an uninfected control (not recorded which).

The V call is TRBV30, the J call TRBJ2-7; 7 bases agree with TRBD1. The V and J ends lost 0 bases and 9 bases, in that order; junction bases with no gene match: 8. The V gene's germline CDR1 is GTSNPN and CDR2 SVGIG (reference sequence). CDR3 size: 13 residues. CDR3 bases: TGTGCCTGGAGTGTTGGCGGTACAGGGGTGCAGTACTTC. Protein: CAWSVGGTGVQYF. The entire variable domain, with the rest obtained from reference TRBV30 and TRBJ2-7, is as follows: SQTIHQWPATLVQPVGSPLSLECTVEGTSNPNLYWYRQAAGRGLQLLFYSVGIGQISSEVPQNLSASRPQDRQFILSSKKLLLSDSGFYLCAWSVGGTGVQYFGPGTRLTVT.

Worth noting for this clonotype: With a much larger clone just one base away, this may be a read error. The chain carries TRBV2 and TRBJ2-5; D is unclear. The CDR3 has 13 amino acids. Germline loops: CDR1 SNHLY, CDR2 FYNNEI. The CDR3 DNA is TGTGCCAGCACTGACTTGTACCAAGGGACCCAGTACTTC. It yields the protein CASTDLYQGTQYF.

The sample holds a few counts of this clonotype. CDR3 residues: CASSRSGLEQYF. The CDR3 DNA reads as TGCGCCAGCAGCCGGTCTGGGTTAGAGCAGTACTTC. V and J are TRBV4-1 and TRBJ2-7; no clear D. CDR3 length: 12 amino acids. Germline loops: CDR1 MGHRA, CDR2 YSYEKL. Trimming removed 4 bases from V and 7 bases from J, with 11 bases in between.

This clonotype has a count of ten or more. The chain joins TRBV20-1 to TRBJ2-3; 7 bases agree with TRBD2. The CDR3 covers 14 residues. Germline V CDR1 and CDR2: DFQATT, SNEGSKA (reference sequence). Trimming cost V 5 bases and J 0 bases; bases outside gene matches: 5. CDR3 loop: CSAQRAGSTDTQYF. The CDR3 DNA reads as TGCAGTGCTCAGAGAGCGGGAAGCACAGATACGCAGTATTTT.